This T cell receptor beta chain was sequenced during a study of blood T cell repertoires in COVID-19. Overall study context: The United States, Italy and Spain supplied acute and convalescent COVID-19 samples. The cDNA or gDNA used as material had been derived from T cells, B-cell-depleted T cells, or PBMCs.

Original analysis: Amplification of reference gene primers provided the estimated nucleated cell counts. Profiled with immunoSEQ multiplex PCR; TCRdb holds only in-frame clones, not every one. That table gives V, J and clone size, and the DNA gave D and trimming. The sample includes a few hundred thousand clones, roughly 80% of them seen just once. The sequencing input was peripheral blood. This TCR was recovered from a woman aged 60 to 75 with acute or convalescent COVID-19.

CDR3 amino acids: CASSTTLKAGGNEQFF. In DNA, the CDR3 is TGTGCCAGCAGCACCACCCTTAAAGCAGGGGGCAATGAGCAGTTCTTC. V gene TRBV7-9 combines with J gene TRBJ2-1; 7 bases line up with TRBD1. V dropped 5 bases and J dropped 6; count of bases not matched to a gene: 13. Germline CDR1 reads SEHNR; CDR2 reads FQNEAQ (reference sequence). The CDR3 spans 16 residues.